This T cell receptor (beta chain) was identified during a study of T cells after yellow fever vaccination (dated by TCRdb to between 2018 and 2020). Regarding the research as a whole: The SMART-Seq v4 Ultra Low Input RNA kit was used to prepare libraries from fractions with low cell numbers. Blood samples were taken at several timepoints before and after primary and secondary immunization, and bulk PBMC replicates and cell subsets were isolated. Two healthy male donors, one aged 18 to 30 and one aged 30 to 40 years, made up the cohort. Bulk TCR alpha and beta repertoires were sequenced longitudinally to track T-cell clones before and after primary and booster YFV17D yellow fever vaccination. Here is what the overall study found, with its caveats: The secondary T-cell response was found to be weaker but faster than the primary response, with a peak reached on day 5 rather than on day 15. Computational filtering was needed because FACS-sorted repertoires could contain abundant contaminating clonotypes from the bulk population. Only a couple of donors were included in the study, so the extent to which the findings can be generalized is limited. A small share of clonotypes occurred in both CD4 and CD8 compartments, likely arising from convergent recombination. Most clones expanded after primary vaccination were re-detected after the booster (about 96% of CD4 and 88% of CD8), suggesting broad memory maintenance.

CDR3 length: 14 amino acids, cysteine to phenylalanine. Solely the CDR3 DNA is kept, with 42 bases framed from the first base. CDR1 and CDR2 were assigned from the germline V gene as SGHDT and YYEEEE. V is pared back by 4 bases and J by 2 bases, with 12 bases lying between the germline termini. This clonotype was observed at least ten times. Its antigen is still unknown. No base quality information exists; no much larger clone differs at one position. The treatment or condition label, read with the paper, signifies: live attenuated yellow fever vaccine strain. At every blood-draw timepoint, two biological replicates of bulk PBMCs were collected. PBMCs were isolated from peripheral blood using a standard Ficoll-Paque protocol. TriZol was used to extract RNA from bulk PBMCs, CD4 and CD8 fractions, and dextramer-positive and dextramer-negative fractions. Synthesis of TCR cDNA relied on 5'RACE template switching, a step that introduced a universal primer site along with unique molecular identifiers. Priming of cDNA synthesis was performed from both the TCR alpha and TCR beta constant segments. Library amplification involved two PCR steps, and the second step added sample barcodes and sequencing adapters. Sequencing of libraries was done on Illumina HiSeq 2500 (2x100 bp) or NovaSeq (2x150 bp). In the source study's methods: MIGEC handled demultiplexing of reads and collapsing into UMI consensus sequences, while MiXCR performed V(D)J alignment. Using edgeR on replicate PBMC samples, clonotypes were called vaccine-responding if FDR was below 0.01 and the log2 fold change was above 5 up to day 15. Each bulk clonotype was labeled CD4 or CD8 based on which sequenced repertoire, CD4 or CD8, contained the clonotype at higher abundance. TCRdb ran its own pipeline on the public reads, namely fastp trimming at Q25 and MiXCR clone calling, and kept in-frame beta chains. Every entry covers one CDR3 protein and lists the most common genes and DNA from its rows. In this record, the V and J calls reflect TCRdb's handling and not the investigators' own analysis. The sample table contains 400,000 or so distinct CDR3 sequences; only one count was recorded for under 7.5% of them. Jointly, the top ten make up over 12% of the sample.

The V and J segments used are TRBV5-6 and TRBJ1-2, with a tentative D gene TRBD1 over 6 matching bases. This clonotype was obtained from a man younger than 40 who received the YFV17D yellow fever vaccine. The sequencing used PBMCs, collected 5 days after the yellow fever booster vaccination. The CDR3 region has the sequence CASSTSGTNYGYTF. The base sequence is TGTGCCAGCAGCACCTCCGGGACAAACTATGGCTACACCTTC.